Below are 8 T cell receptor beta chains sequenced from a single sample in a study of neoadjuvant anti-PD-1 for oral cavity cancer. Sequencing used immunoSEQ multiplex PCR; TCRdb keeps in-frame clones, though not all of them. Of around 30,000 clones listed, approximately 87% were seen once; the top ten hold 3.5%. The starting material was PBMCs, obtained before nivolumab (anti-PD-1) treatment. The source of these receptors is a person aged 35-79 years with oral cavity squamous cell carcinoma.

The chain joins TRBV30 to TRBJ2-7; D gene unclear. The CDR3 has 13 residues. V dropped 3 bases and J dropped 5 bases, with 14 bases sitting between them. The germline V gene has CDR1 GTSNPN and CDR2 SVGIG (reference sequence). The CDR3 DNA is TGTGCCTGGAGGCCTCTGGGGTTGAACGAGCAGTACTTC. This codes for CAWRPLGLNEQYF.

DNA of the CDR3: TGTGCCAGCAGTGAGGGTGCAGGGGGGGATCTTGAAGCTTTCTTT. Protein sequence: CASSEGAGGDLEAFF. V and J are TRBV6-1 and TRBJ1-1, with TRBD1 identical over 7 bases. Germline CDR1 and CDR2: MNHNS and SASEGT. After removal of 3 bases from V and 7 bases from J, the junction contained 11 bases not matched to a gene. CDR3 size: 15 residues.

This chain joins TRBV11-3 and TRBJ2-5, with 10 nucleotides matching TRBD1. This CDR3 spans 16 amino acids. V lost 5 bases and J lost 0; bases outside the gene matches: 6. Germline CDR1 and CDR2: SGHNT and YENEEA. CDR3 sequence reads: CASSERTGGDQETQYF. CDR3 nucleotides: TGTGCCAGCAGCGAGAGGACAGGGGGGGACCAAGAGACCCAGTACTTC.

Remarks on this clone: One junction end disagrees with the germline gene, perhaps due to a read error. This rearrangement joins TRBV7-2 to TRBJ2-3, with TRBD2 identical over 8 bases. Germline V lookup: CDR1 SGHTA, CDR2 FQGNSA. The CDR3 is 16 residues long. The CDR3 sequence: CASTLGERGYTTGQYF. The CDR3 DNA sequence: TGTGCCAGCACCTTAGGGGAGCGGGGGTATACTACGGGGCAGTATTTT.

CDR3 DNA sequence: TGTGCCAGCAGCTACCGGGACTCTCACCTCTACTTC. This translates into CASSYRDSHLYF. The chain joins TRBV13 to TRBJ2-5; D may be TRBD2 (6 bases). CDR1 is PRHDT and CDR2 is FYEKMQ in the germline V gene (reference sequence). Trimming shortened V by 4 bases and J by 14 bases, and 17 bases separated the two germline ends. The CDR3 length is 12 residues.

The chain employs TRBV5-1 and TRBJ2-2; D gene unclear. The CDR3 totals 16 residues. Between the trimmed V and J ends, which lost 4 bases and 2 bases, there was a span of 15 bases. The germline CDR1 and CDR2 sequences are SGHRS and YFSETQ. CDR3 protein: CASSEDGSPNTGELFF. CDR3 nucleotide sequence: TGCGCCAGCAGCGAAGATGGTAGTCCCAACACCGGGGAGCTGTTTTTT.

This chain uses TRBV19 with TRBJ2-3, with 10 bases aligning to TRBD2. In germline, CDR1 is LNHDA, CDR2 SQIVND (reference sequence). After removal of 3 bases from V and 1 base from J, the junction contained 1 base not matched to a gene. This CDR3 has 15 amino acids. DNA for the CDR3: TGTGCCAGTAGTATCCTAGCGGGGGGCACAGATACGCAGTATTTT. This gives the protein CASSILAGGTDTQYF.

This sequence joins TRBV2 and TRBJ2-7, with TRBD1 identical over 7 bases. Germline assignment: CDR1 SNHLY and CDR2 FYNNEI. The CDR3 spans 14 residues. J was trimmed by 6 bases and V by 7 bases; bases with no gene match: 12. The CDR3 sequence is CASTQTGLLSEQYF. CDR3 in DNA: TGTGCCAGCACACAGACAGGGTTGTTGTCCGAGCAGTACTTC.